This T cell receptor (beta chain) stems from a study of shared clonotypes between healthy human individuals. This CDR3 comprises 16 residues. Germline V gives CDR1 SGHAT, CDR2 FQNNGV. V was pared by 0 bases and J by 8 bases, with 12 bases of the junction left unmatched. Those who donated, Caucasian adults without exception, all lived in Nashville, Tennessee. A CD45RA+ naive subset and a CD45RA-negative memory subset were split from CD4+ cells. Assay used: immunoSEQ multiplex PCR; TCRdb lists only in-frame clones, some missing. The sample holds millions of clones, 90% to 95% seen once. This clone was observed a few times.

Sequences were obtained from naive CD4+ T cells sorted from blood. This sample's subset: CD45RA+ positively selected. This TCR derives from a man younger than 35 in good health. The rearrangement uses TRBV11-2 and TRBJ1-2, with 7 bases identical to TRBD1. The CDR3 loop reads CASSLDQRGGARGYTF. CDR3 sequence (DNA): TGTGCCAGCAGCTTAGACCAGAGAGGGGGCGCGAGAGGCTACACCTTC.